A selection of T cell receptor beta chains follows, all from one sample in a study of tumor-infiltrating lymphocytes in primary liver carcinoma. One entry per CDR3 protein, called by TCRdb with MiXCR from the multiplex PCR reads. Here the sample spans fewer than 350,000 distinct CDR3 sequences, roughly 60% being singletons. The sequenced sample consisted of peripheral blood. The receptors originated from a man aged 35 to 55 with primary liver carcinoma and hepatitis B virus infection. Both conserved end residues are part of each CDR3. The order of the fields is D gene, J gene, clone size, V gene, CDR3 protein, CDR3 DNA. A D gene is named only where the DNA matches it firmly. Some rows mark clone size as missing; the rest say once, few, many or name a class of expanded clone.

>-|TRBJ1-2|many|TRBV10-3
CAITETRGMGGYTF
TGTGCCATCACCGAGACCAGGGGTATGGGTGGCTACACCTTC
>TRBD1|TRBJ1-2|-|TRBV28
CAGSRPGGDYGYTF
TGTGCCGGCAGTCGGCCAGGGGGGGACTATGGCTACACCTTC
>TRBD2|TRBJ2-5|-|TRBV6-5
CASSASLAGGQETQYF
TGTGCCAGCAGTGCCTCCCTGGCGGGAGGGCAAGAGACCCAGTACTTC
>TRBD1|TRBJ1-1|many|TRBV29-1
CSVGPGQGKAFF
TGCAGCGTTGGCCCCGGACAGGGGAAAGCTTTCTTT
>-|TRBJ2-7|few|TRBV5-4
CASSLGPGTSYEQYF
TGTGCCAGCAGCTTGGGTCCCGGGACCTCCTACGAGCAGTACTTC
>-|TRBJ1-4|-|TRBV5-4
CVSSLVGEEKLFF
TGTGTCAGCAGCTTGGTGGGGGAAGAAAAACTGTTTTTT
>-|TRBJ2-1|-|TRBV11-2
CASCRDRNPNMGSYNEQFF
TGTGCCAGCTGCCGAGATCGGAACCCTAATATGGGCTCCTACAATGAGCAGTTCTTC
>-|TRBJ2-7|-|TRBV21-1
CASSSSGHKKYYEQYF
TGTGCCAGCAGCTCCAGCGGGCATAAGAAGTACTACGAGCAGTACTTC
>TRBD1|TRBJ2-3|-|TRBV11-3
CASSLGDRETTRYF
TGTGCCAGCAGCTTAGGGGACAGGGAAACTACGCGGTATTTT
>-|TRBJ1-6|many|TRBV5-4
CASSFGHGSPLHF
TGTGCCAGCAGCTTTGGTCACGGCTCACCCCTCCACTTT
>-|TRBJ2-2|-|TRBV12-5
CASGLQYTGELFF
TGTGCTAGTGGTTTACAGTACACCGGGGAGCTGTTTTTT
>-|TRBJ2-2|many|TRBV4-2
CASSHGELFF
TGTGCCAGCAGTCACGGGGAGCTGTTTTTT
>TRBD1|TRBJ1-1|few|TRBV11-2
CAISRGGTGNAFF
TGTGCCATCAGCAGAGGCGGGACAGGGAATGCTTTCTTT
>TRBD2|TRBJ2-1|many|TRBV6-6
CASRGTSDEQFF
TGTGCCAGCAGGGGGACTAGCGATGAGCAGTTCTTC
>-|TRBJ2-1|few|TRBV11-3
CTSSLGRVRSYNKQFF
TGTACCAGCAGCTTAGGCCGTGTTCGGTCCTACAATAAGCAGTTCTTC
>-|TRBJ1-1|many|TRBV6-2/TRBV6-3
CASNNHRDTEAFF
TGTGCCAGCAATAACCATAGGGACACTGAAGCTTTCTTT
>-|TRBJ2-1|many|TRBV10-3
CAIGRGQGNEQFF
TGTGCCATCGGACGGGGGCAGGGCAATGAGCAGTTCTTC
>-|TRBJ2-3|-|TRBV5-1
CASNPEPGPVGTDTQYF
TGCGCCAGCAACCCCGAGCCGGGACCAGTGGGCACAGATACGCAGTATTTT
>TRBD1|TRBJ2-4|few|TRBV2
CASSGGQGKKNIQYF
TGTGCCAGCAGTGGCGGACAGGGCAAGAAAAACATTCAGTACTTC
>-|TRBJ2-3|few|TRBV11-1
CASSFMATTDTQYF
TGTGCCAGCAGCTTTATGGCGACGACAGATACACAGTATTTT
>-|TRBJ2-6|-|TRBV4-1
CANSPRVIYSSGANVLTF
TGCGCCAACAGCCCGCGGGTCATCTACAGCTCTGGGGCCAACGTCCTGACTTTC
>TRBD1|TRBJ2-1|-|TRBV11-3
CASSLEAGQGAEEFF
TGTGCCAGCAGCTTAGAGGCGGGACAGGGGGCTGAGGAGTTCTTC
>-|TRBJ1-6|-|TRBV18
CASSPPVREVPLHF
TGTGCCAGCTCACCACCCGTGAGGGAAGTACCCCTCCACTTT
>TRBD1|TRBJ2-1|-|TRBV11-1
CASTSGTGYNEQLF
TGTGCCAGTACCTCCGGGACAGGTTACAATGAGCAGCTCTTC
>TRBD1|TRBJ2-3|many|TRBV12-3/TRBV12-4
CASQGADTQYF
TGTGCCAGCCAGGGGGCAGATACGCAGTATTTT
>-|TRBJ2-7|-|TRBV11-3
CAGSPAGAGPYEQYF
TGTGCCGGCAGCCCAGCCGGGGCAGGACCCTACGAGCAGTACTTC
>TRBD1|TRBJ2-6|few|TRBV5-1
CASSLFGQGVGANVLTF
TGCGCCAGCAGCTTGTTTGGACAGGGAGTGGGAGCCAACGTCCTGACTTTC
>-|TRBJ2-2|few|TRBV21-1
CARSKRQGGRTGELFF
TGTGCCCGCAGCAAACGACAGGGAGGGCGCACCGGGGAGCTGTTTTTT
>TRBD1|TRBJ1-3|-|TRBV2
CASLGQAGNTIYF
TGTGCCAGCCTAGGACAGGCTGGAAACACCATATATTTT
>TRBD1|TRBJ2-6|few|TRBV11-3
CASSPGTAHPWANVLTF
TGTGCCAGCAGCCCCGGGACAGCCCACCCTTGGGCCAACGTCCTGACTTTC
>-|TRBJ1-2|-|TRBV29-1
CSVDMGQDGYTF
TGCAGCGTGGATATGGGGCAGGACGGCTACACCTTC
>-|TRBJ2-7|-|TRBV11-2
CANSSQYDEQYF
TGTGCTAACAGCTCCCAGTACGACGAGCAGTACTTC
>TRBD2|TRBJ2-2|once|TRBV5-6
CASSPGPAGVTGELFF
TGTGCCAGCAGCCCTGGACCAGCGGGAGTCACCGGGGAGCTGTTTTTT
>-|TRBJ1-3|-|TRBV7-9
CASSLVGDPWTGNTLYF
TGTGCCAGCAGCTTAGTAGGAGACCCATGGACTGGAAACACCTTATATTTT
>TRBD2|TRBJ2-1|-|TRBV7-9
CASSLSLAGVERFF
TGTGCCAGCAGCTTATCGCTAGCGGGAGTTGAGCGGTTCTTC
>TRBD2|TRBJ2-3|-|TRBV4-3
CASNQTGTSGRTDTQYF
TGCGCCAGCAACCAGACCGGGACTAGCGGTCGCACAGATACGCAGTATTTT
>TRBD2|TRBJ2-7|-|TRBV11-2
CASSDSTPREREWDYEQYF
TGTGCTAGCAGCGATAGTACCCCTCGAGAGCGGGAGTGGGACTACGAGCAGTACTTC